Listed here is a single TCR beta chain. Germline lookup yields CDR1 MNHEY and CDR2 SVGAGI. The V segment lost 8 bases and the J segment 2 bases; nucleotides outside the gene matches: 5. This CDR3 contains 14 residues. This sample was taken from a study of blood T cell repertoires in COVID-19. Study summary: In each case, the material was cDNA or gDNA derived from T cells, B-cell-depleted T cells, or PBMCs.

Assay: immunoSEQ multiplex PCR; the TCRdb copy retains only in-frame clones and omits some. Of roughly 250,000 clones in the sample, 82% were seen once. V usage is TRBV6-5 and J usage is TRBJ1-5; 8 nucleotides agree with TRBD1. Sequencing was performed on peripheral blood. This clonotype originated in a woman over 75 with acute or convalescent COVID-19. The CDR3 DNA is TGTGCCAGCGCCATGACAGGGGGCAATCAGCCCCAGCATTTT. Translating gives CASAMTGGNQPQHF.